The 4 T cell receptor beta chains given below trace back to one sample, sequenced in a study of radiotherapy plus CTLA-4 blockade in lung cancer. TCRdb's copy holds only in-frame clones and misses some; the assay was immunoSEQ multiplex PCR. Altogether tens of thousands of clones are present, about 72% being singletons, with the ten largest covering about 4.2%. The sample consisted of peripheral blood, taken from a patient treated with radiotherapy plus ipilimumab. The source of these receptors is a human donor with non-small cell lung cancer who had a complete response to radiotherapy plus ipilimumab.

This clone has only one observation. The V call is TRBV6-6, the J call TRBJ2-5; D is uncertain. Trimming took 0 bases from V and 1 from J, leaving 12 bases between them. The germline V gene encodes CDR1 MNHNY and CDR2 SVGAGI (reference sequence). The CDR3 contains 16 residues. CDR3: CASSYSPLLPQETQYF. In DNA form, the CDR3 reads TGTGCCAGCAGTTACTCCCCATTGTTGCCCCAAGAGACCCAGTACTTC.

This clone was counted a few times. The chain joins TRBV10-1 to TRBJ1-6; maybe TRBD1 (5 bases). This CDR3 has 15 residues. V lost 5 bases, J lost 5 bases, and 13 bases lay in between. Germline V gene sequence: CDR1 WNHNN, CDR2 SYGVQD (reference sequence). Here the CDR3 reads CASSPHGTDNSPLHF. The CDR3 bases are TGCGCCAGCAGTCCACACGGGACCGATAATTCACCCCTCCACTTT.

CDR3 coding DNA: TGTGCTAGTGGCAATACAGGGGGCGAGACCCAGTACTTC. It encodes CASGNTGGETQYF. The gene calls are TRBV12-5 and TRBJ2-5, with TRBD1 matching 9 bases. Germline CDR1 and CDR2: LGHNT and FRNRAP. The CDR3 consists of 13 residues. Trimming removed 6 bases from V and 5 bases from J; junction bases left unmatched: 4.

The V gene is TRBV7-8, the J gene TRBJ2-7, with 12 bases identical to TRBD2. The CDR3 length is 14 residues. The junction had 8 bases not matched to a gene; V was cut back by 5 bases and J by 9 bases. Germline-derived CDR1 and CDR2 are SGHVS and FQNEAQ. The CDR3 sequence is CASSPGLAGPPQYV. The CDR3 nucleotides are TGTGCCAGCAGCCCGGGACTAGCGGGCCCACCGCAGTACGTC.